These T cell receptor beta chains were read from a single sample in a study of blood T cells in healthy people across ages. TCRdb itself ran the 5' RACE reads through MiXCR, one entry per CDR3 protein. Altogether approximately 800,000 distinct CDR3 sequences are present, about 55% being singletons, with the ten largest covering roughly two fifths. Sequences were obtained from blood. These receptors all stem from a man older than 75 in good health. Both conserved end residues are part of each CDR3. D genes are given only for firm matches. Clone sizes are given selectively: once, few, many, or a class where the clone is expanded.

TRBJ2-5 | . | TRBV20-1 | . | CSAVEATQETQYF
TRBJ2-5 | TRBD2 | TRBV5-5 | . | CVSSLGTSGSFAQETQYF
TRBJ2-2 | TRBD1 | TRBV12-3/TRBV12-4 | . | CASTRTGTNTGELFF
TRBJ1-1 | TRBD1 | TRBV25-1 | . | CASSATGMNTEAFF
TRBJ1-2 | . | TRBV7-2 | few | CASSFINYGYTF
TRBJ1-6 | . | TRBV5-6 | . | CASSLGPGGPNSPLHF
TRBJ2-1 | TRBD2 | TRBV5-1 | . | CASSLVLAGASYNEQFF
TRBJ2-3 | . | TRBV29-1 | . | CSVDSGAGHRYAYF
. | . | TRBV20-1 | . | CSARAGETQFF
TRBJ2-1 | . | TRBV11-2 | . | CASSFRFFDSSYNEQFF
TRBJ2-5 | TRBD2 | TRBV20-1 | . | CSAPLAGGQETQYF
TRBJ2-3 | . | TRBV6-2/TRBV6-3 | . | CASSYRGRDAYF
TRBJ2-7 | . | TRBV29-1 | many | CSVGDRGYEQYF
TRBJ2-1 | TRBD2 | TRBV12-3/TRBV12-4 | . | CATQGLAGRGFF
TRBJ2-7 | TRBD1 | TRBV3-1 | . | CASSRQGDSYEQYF
TRBJ1-2 | . | TRBV20-1 | . | CSAPATVNYGYTF
TRBJ2-1 | . | TRBV20-1 | few | CSASPTRSEQFF
TRBJ2-2 | TRBD2 | TRBV5-1 | . | CASSRGLAENTGELFF
TRBJ1-2 | TRBD1 | TRBV14 | . | CARSQDFQGGGYTF
TRBJ2-5 | TRBD1 | TRBV20-1 | . | CSATGTGYQETQYF
TRBJ2-1 | . | TRBV14 | few | CASSLIVNEQFF
TRBJ2-5 | TRBD2 | TRBV6-5 | few | CATLAAGAQRGETQYF
TRBJ2-7 | TRBD2 | TRBV27 | . | CASSPMREGRYEQYF
TRBJ2-7 | TRBD1 | TRBV5-1 | once | CASSLRTGKSYEQYF
TRBJ2-1 | . | TRBV11-3 | few | CASSLDQGEQFF
TRBJ2-2 | . | TRBV29-1 | . | CSVGRGMDTGELFF
TRBJ2-1 | TRBD2 | TRBV7-6 | . | CASSLGTSVNSYNEQFF
TRBJ2-4 | . | TRBV10-3 | . | CAFRTVAEEQYF
TRBJ2-2 | . | TRBV28 | . | CASTRGDITNTGELFF
TRBJ2-4 | . | TRBV11-2 | . | CASSLTSGTGPSGNIQYF
TRBJ1-2 | . | TRBV7-2 | few | CASNRERDGYTF
TRBJ1-2 | . | TRBV2 | . | CASSEIQGTINYGYTF
TRBJ2-5 | . | TRBV7-2 | few | CASSPGGGGQETQYF
. | TRBD2 | TRBV20-1 | . | CSARDRREGLGEQYF
TRBJ1-1 | TRBD1 | TRBV20-1 | few | CSARNLGQGSTEAFF
TRBJ2-2 | . | TRBV9 | . | CASSGRAGELFF
TRBJ2-7 | TRBD2 | TRBV12-3/TRBV12-4 | . | CASSNWGGPSYEQYF
TRBJ2-1 | . | TRBV6-2/TRBV6-3 | . | CASSPWGPGYEQFF
TRBJ2-7 | TRBD2 | TRBV6-4 | . | CASGWGGTYEQYF
TRBJ1-2 | . | TRBV6-6 | . | CASSYGASPYGYTF
TRBJ2-7 | . | TRBV5-1 | . | CASSLPDYPLYEQYF
TRBJ1-2 | . | TRBV5-1 | few | CASSLDGVGFDGYTF
TRBJ2-1 | TRBD2 | TRBV28 | . | CASSTGLAGGSAYNEQFF
TRBJ2-1 | TRBD2 | TRBV20-1 | . | CSARPRGLPVHEQFF
TRBJ1-1 | . | TRBV12-3/TRBV12-4 | . | CASSFVAEAFF
TRBJ2-7 | TRBD2 | TRBV6-1 | . | CASSVGRGGNEQYF
TRBJ2-7 | . | TRBV3-1 | . | CASSQGVGTVSYEQYF
TRBJ1-6 | TRBD1 | TRBV14 | . | CASSQLTGGNNSPLHF
TRBJ2-7 | TRBD2 | TRBV19 | . | CASSNGLAGAYEQYF
TRBJ2-7 | . | TRBV29-1 | . | CSTDPEQYF
TRBJ2-4 | TRBD2 | TRBV5-1 | once | CASSTRTSGSVFSYKQYF
TRBJ2-3 | . | TRBV20-1 | few | CSARDPGVSDTQYF
TRBJ1-2 | . | TRBV28 | few | CASSLRTYGYTF
TRBJ2-3 | TRBD2 | TRBV29-1 | few | CGAGGDRYAYF
. | . | TRBV7-2 | few | CASSIGPPPETQYF